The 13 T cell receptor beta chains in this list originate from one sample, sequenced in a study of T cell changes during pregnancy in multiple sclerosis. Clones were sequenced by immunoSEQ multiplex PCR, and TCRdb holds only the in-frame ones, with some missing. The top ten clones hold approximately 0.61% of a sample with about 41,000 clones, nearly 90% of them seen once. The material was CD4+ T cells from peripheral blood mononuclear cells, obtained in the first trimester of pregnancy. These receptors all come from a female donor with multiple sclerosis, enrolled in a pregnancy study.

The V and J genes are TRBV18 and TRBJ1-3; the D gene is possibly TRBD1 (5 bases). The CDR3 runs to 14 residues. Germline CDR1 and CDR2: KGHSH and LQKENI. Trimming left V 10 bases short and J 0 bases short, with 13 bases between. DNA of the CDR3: TGTGCCACCGACAGTTTAAGCTCTGGAAACACCATATATTTT. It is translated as CATDSLSSGNTIYF.

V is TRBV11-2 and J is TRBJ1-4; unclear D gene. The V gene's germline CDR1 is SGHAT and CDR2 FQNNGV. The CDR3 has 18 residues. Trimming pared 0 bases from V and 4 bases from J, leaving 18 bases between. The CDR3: CASSLDLSQQEVNEKLFF. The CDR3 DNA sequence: TGTGCCAGCAGCTTAGATCTGAGCCAGCAGGAGGTTAATGAAAAACTGTTTTTT.

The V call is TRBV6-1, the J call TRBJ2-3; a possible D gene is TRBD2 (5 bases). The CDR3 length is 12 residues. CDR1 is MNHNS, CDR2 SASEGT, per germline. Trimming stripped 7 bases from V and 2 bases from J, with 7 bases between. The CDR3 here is CASTGNTDTQYF. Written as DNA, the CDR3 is TGTGCCAGCACGGGGAACACAGATACGCAGTATTTT.

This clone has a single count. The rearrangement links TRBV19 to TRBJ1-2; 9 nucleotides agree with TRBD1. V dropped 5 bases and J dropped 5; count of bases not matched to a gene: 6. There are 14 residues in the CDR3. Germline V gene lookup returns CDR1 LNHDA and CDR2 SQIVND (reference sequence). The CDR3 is CASSVGTGLYGYTF. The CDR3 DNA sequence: TGTGCCAGTAGTGTGGGGACAGGGCTTTATGGCTACACCTTC.

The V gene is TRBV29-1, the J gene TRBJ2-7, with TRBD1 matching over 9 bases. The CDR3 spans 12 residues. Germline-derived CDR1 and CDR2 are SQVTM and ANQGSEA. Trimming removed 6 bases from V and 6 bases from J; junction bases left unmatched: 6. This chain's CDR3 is CSVSGTGLEQYF. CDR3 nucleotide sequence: TGCAGCGTATCCGGGACAGGGCTCGAGCAGTACTTC.

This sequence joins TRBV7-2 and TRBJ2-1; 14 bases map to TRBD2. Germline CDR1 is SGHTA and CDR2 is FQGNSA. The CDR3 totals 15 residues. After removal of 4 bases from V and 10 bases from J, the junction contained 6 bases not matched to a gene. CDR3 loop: CASSSTSGGGREQFF. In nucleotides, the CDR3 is TGTGCCAGCAGCTCGACTAGCGGGGGGGGTCGGGAGCAGTTCTTC.

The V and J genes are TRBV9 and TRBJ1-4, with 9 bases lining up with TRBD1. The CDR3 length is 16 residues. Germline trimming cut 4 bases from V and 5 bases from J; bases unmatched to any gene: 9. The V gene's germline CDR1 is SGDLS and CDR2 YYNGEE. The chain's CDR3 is CASSIDRGSSNEKLFF. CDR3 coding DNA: TGTGCCAGCAGCATTGACAGGGGGTCCTCCAATGAAAAACTGTTTTTT. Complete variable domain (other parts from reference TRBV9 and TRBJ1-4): DSGVTQTPKHLITATGQRVTLRCSPRSGDLSVYWYQQSLDQGLQFLIQYYNGEERAKGNILERFSAQQFPDLHSELNLSSLELGDSALYFCASSIDRGSSNEKLFFGSGTQLSVL.

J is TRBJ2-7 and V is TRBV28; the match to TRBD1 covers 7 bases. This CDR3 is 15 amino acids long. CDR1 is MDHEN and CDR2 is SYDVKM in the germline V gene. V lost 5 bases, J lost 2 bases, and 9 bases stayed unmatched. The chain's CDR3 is CASSPQTGPTYEQYF. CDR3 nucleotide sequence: TGTGCCAGCAGTCCTCAGACAGGGCCCACCTACGAGCAGTACTTC.

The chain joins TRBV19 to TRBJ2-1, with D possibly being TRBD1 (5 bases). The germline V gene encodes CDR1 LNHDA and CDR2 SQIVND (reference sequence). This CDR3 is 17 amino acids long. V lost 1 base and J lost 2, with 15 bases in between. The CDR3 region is CASSIVPGIRPYNEQFF. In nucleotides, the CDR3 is TGTGCCAGTAGTATAGTCCCAGGGATTAGGCCCTACAATGAGCAGTTCTTC.

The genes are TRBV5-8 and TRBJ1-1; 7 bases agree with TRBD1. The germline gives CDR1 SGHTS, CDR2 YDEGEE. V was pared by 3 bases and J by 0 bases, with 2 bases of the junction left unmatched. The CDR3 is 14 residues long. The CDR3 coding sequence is TGTGCCAGCAGCTGGGACAGTTTGAACACTGAAGCTTTCTTT. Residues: CASSWDSLNTEAFF.

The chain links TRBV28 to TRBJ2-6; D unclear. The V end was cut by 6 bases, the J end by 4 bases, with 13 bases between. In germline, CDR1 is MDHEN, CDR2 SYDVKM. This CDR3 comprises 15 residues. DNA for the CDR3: TGTGCCAGCAGCCCGCAGCGCCCCGGGGCCAACGTCCTGACTTTC. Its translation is CASSPQRPGANVLTF.

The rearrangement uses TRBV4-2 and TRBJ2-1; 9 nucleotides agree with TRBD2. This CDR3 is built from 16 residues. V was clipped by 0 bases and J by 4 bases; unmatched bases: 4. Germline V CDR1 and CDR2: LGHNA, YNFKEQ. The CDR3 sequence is CASSQETSGGYNEQFF. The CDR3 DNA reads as TGTGCCAGCAGCCAAGAAACAAGCGGGGGGTACAATGAGCAGTTCTTC.

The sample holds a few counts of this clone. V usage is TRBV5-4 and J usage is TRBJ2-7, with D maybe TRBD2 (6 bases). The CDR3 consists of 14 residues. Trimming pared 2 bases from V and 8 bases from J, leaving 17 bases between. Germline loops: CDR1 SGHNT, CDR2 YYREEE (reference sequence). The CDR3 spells CASSFRRENSKQYF. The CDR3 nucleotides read TGTGCCAGCAGCTTTCGGAGGGAAAATTCAAAGCAGTACTTC.